Presented here are 5 T cell receptor beta chains from one specimen sequenced in a study of blood T cell repertoires in COVID-19. Generated by immunoSEQ multiplex PCR, the TCRdb table keeps only in-frame clones and is missing some. The sample has some 140,000 clones, roughly 84% seen once. Specimen: PBMCs or T cells enriched from blood (not recorded which). The receptors here all came from a man in his forties or fifties with acute COVID-19.

The chain combines TRBV7-2 with TRBJ1-4, with 11 bases that match TRBD1. This CDR3 is built from 15 residues. The germline gives CDR1 SGHTA, CDR2 FQGNSA. Losses at the gene ends were 5 bases for V and 3 bases for J; bases not matched to a gene: 2. Here the CDR3 DNA reads TGTGCCAGCAGCGTGGGACAGGGGGCTAATGAAAAACTGTTTTTT. It encodes CASSVGQGANEKLFF. The complete variable domain, with remaining parts taken from reference TRBV7-2 and TRBJ1-4, reads GAGVSQSPSNKVTEKGKDVELRCDPISGHTALYWYRQSLGQGLEFLIYFQGNSAPDKSGLPSDRFSAERTGGSVSTLTIQRTQQEDSAVYLCASSVGQGANEKLFFGSGTQLSVL.

The rearrangement joins TRBV29-1 to TRBJ1-1; perhaps TRBD1 as D (6 bases). Germline V gene lookup returns CDR1 SQVTM and CDR2 ANQGSEA. Trimming took 6 bases from V and 4 from J, leaving 18 bases between them. The CDR3 totals 14 residues. CDR3 sequence reads: CSVKNKNRVTEAFF. Written as DNA, the CDR3 is TGCAGCGTAAAGAACAAAAACAGGGTCACTGAAGCTTTCTTT.

CDR3 region: CASSQVTGAYEQYF. CDR3 nucleotides: TGCGCCAGCAGCCAAGTGACAGGGGCATACGAGCAGTACTTC. V is TRBV4-3 and J is TRBJ2-7, with 8 bases aligning to TRBD1. After removal of 1 base from V and 4 bases from J, the junction contained 3 bases not matched to a gene. The CDR3 totals 14 residues. Looked up from germline, CDR1 is LGHNA and CDR2 is YSLEER.

This rearrangement joins TRBV10-2 to TRBJ2-5, with TRBD2 identical over 12 bases. CDR3 length: 17 residues. The V gene's germline CDR1 is WSHSY and CDR2 SAAADI. Trimming removed 4 bases from V and 7 bases from J; junction bases left unmatched: 13. In DNA, the CDR3 is TGCGCCAGCAGTGGGGCCCTAGCGGGAGGGCCCTGGGGGACCCAGTACTTC. This translates into CASSGALAGGPWGTQYF.

The chain has TRBV27 and TRBJ2-1; D not certain. CDR1 is MNHEY and CDR2 is SMNVEV in the germline V gene (reference sequence). The CDR3 extends over 13 amino acids. V lost 5 bases and J 0 bases, leaving 5 bases between the germline ends. In DNA form, the CDR3 reads TGTGCCAGCAGTGCTAGCTCCTACAATGAGCAGTTCTTC. Translated: CASSASSYNEQFF.